This T cell receptor (beta chain) comes out of a study of cytomegalovirus exposure and HLA in healthy donors. Study-wide points: Across donors, most TCRs were seen rarely, yet some public ones were widespread. The availability of immune exposure information extended only to CMV serostatus. CMV antigen specificity of a few CMV-associated chains was confirmed in vitro. As a later analysis revealed, most CMV-associated TCR beta chains appeared HLA-restricted.

Note on this clone: The antigen is not known.

This PCR relied on a set of 60 Vbeta primers and 13 Jbeta primers. Some clones are missing from TCRdb's copy, which holds only in-frame ones; the method was immunoSEQ multiplex PCR. Of under 50,000 clones listed, roughly nine tenths are singletons. The CDR3 consists of 13 residues. CDR1 is SSHAT and CDR2 is FNYEAQ in the germline V gene (reference sequence). Trimming removed 6 bases at V and 5 bases at J, with 12 bases between. Input material: PBMCs. This TCR was recovered from a woman in her thirties or forties in good health and CMV-seropositive. This chain joins TRBV7-7 and TRBJ2-3, with a weak D call TRBD2 (5 bases). Here the CDR3 reads CASSSRGKDTQYF. The CDR3, as DNA: TGTGCCAGCAGTTCGAGAGGGAAAGATACGCAGTATTTT.